The 9 T cell receptor beta chains listed next were all sequenced from one sample in a study of T cells in Graves' hyperthyroidism and ophthalmopathy (dated by TCRdb to the late 2010s). The method behind the library was multiplex PCR. Reads for this sample came from an Illumina HiSeq 2000. The TCR beta CDR3 regions were amplified from RNA transcripts. For the first round of RT-PCR on the TCR CDR3, the HTBI primer set was used together with the Qiagen OneStep RT-PCR kit. The public reads were run again by TCRdb, first through fastp at Q25 and then through MiXCR, and only productive beta chains were kept. Every distinct CDR3 protein forms one entry, paired with its most common genes and DNA. The sample table holds about 580,000 distinct CDR3 sequences, of which approximately 13% were seen once. The ten biggest clones cover less than 6% of the sample. The sequencing input was blood. These receptor sequences come from a woman in her twenties or thirties with Graves' hyperthyroidism that later progressed to Graves' ophthalmopathy.

There are many counts of this clonotype. The rearrangement uses TRBV11-2 and TRBJ1-2; D not certain. Germline V gives CDR1 SGHAT, CDR2 FQNNGV. The germline V and J ends were trimmed by 4 bases and 0 bases, with 18 bases remaining between them. The CDR3 contains 17 residues. The CDR3 loop is CASSSNRVPIANYGYTF. The CDR3 DNA follows: TGTGCCAGCAGCTCGAACAGAGTACCCATAGCTAACTATGGCTACACCTTC.

This clonotype occurred many times. The chain has TRBV6-1 and TRBJ1-1; 10 bases are shared with TRBD1. The CDR3 length is 16 residues. CDR1 is MNHNS and CDR2 is SASEGT in the germline V gene. Trimming removed 1 base from V and 5 bases from J; junction bases left unmatched: 7. The CDR3 DNA reads TGTGCCAGCAGTGAAGTCATTGGGGACAGGGGTACTGAAGCTTTCTTT. Translating it yields CASSEVIGDRGTEAFF.

The sample holds many counts of this clonotype. Here the CDR3 reads CAIRDRDRSWEQFF. The CDR3 DNA sequence: TGTGCCATCAGGGACAGAGACAGGAGTTGGGAGCAGTTCTTC. J is TRBJ2-1 and V is TRBV10-3, with D perhaps TRBD1 (6 bases). V was cut by 6 bases and J by 10 bases, with 19 bases left in between. This CDR3 contains 14 residues. Germline lookup yields CDR1 ENHRY and CDR2 SYGVKD.

This clonotype has ten or more counts. The chain uses TRBV9 and TRBJ1-1, with D tentatively TRBD1 (6 bases). The CDR3 length is 18 residues. V lost 8 bases and J lost 0, with 26 bases in between. Germline V gene lookup returns CDR1 SGDLS and CDR2 YYNGEE. The CDR3 here is CARVSAGDTLKMNTEAFF. CDR3 sequence (DNA): TGTGCCAGAGTCTCGGCAGGGGACACCCTTAAAATGAACACTGAAGCTTTCTTT. The full variable domain, its missing parts supplied by reference TRBV9 and TRBJ1-1, is DSGVTQTPKHLITATGQRVTLRCSPRSGDLSVYWYQQSLDQGLQFLIQYYNGEERAKGNILERFSAQQFPDLHSELNLSSLELGDSALYFCARVSAGDTLKMNTEAFFGQGTRLTVV.

The rearrangement links TRBV11-3 to TRBJ2-7, with 8 bases that match TRBD2. The CDR3 consists of 16 residues. The V segment lost 1 base and the J segment 3 bases; nucleotides outside the gene matches: 8. Germline CDR1 SGHNT, CDR2 YENEEA. The CDR3 DNA reads TGTGCCAGCAGCTTAGGAATGGGACTAGGCTTCTACGAGCAGTACTTC. Translation: CASSLGMGLGFYEQYF.

This clonotype was counted at least ten times. V is TRBV28 and J is TRBJ2-2; possibly TRBD1 or TRBD2 for D (7 bases each). The CDR3 contains 15 residues. Germline V gene sequence: CDR1 MDHEN, CDR2 SYDVKM. V lost 8 bases and J 1 base, leaving 14 bases between the germline ends. The CDR3: CASLSGGENTGELFF. The CDR3 DNA sequence: TGTGCCAGCCTCTCAGGGGGGGAGAACACCGGGGAGCTGTTTTTT. The full variable domain, its missing parts supplied by reference TRBV28 and TRBJ2-2, is DVKVTQSSRYLVKRTGEKVFLECVQDMDHENMFWYRQDPGLGLRLIYFSYDVKMKEKGDIPEGYSVSREKKERFSLILESASTNQTSMYLCASLSGGENTGELFFGEGSRLTVL.

As for this clonotype: A read error may be the cause here, since a much bigger clone is one base away. The chain has TRBV9 and TRBJ1-6; maybe TRBD1 (5 bases). CDR3 length equals 15 residues. Germline CDR1 SGDLS, CDR2 YYNGEE. Between the trimmed V and J ends, which lost 0 bases and 11 bases, there was a span of 15 bases. The CDR3 DNA reads TGTGCCAGCAGCGTAGATGGGCAGGGTTCTCCACCCCTCCACTTT. Encoded protein: CASSVDGQGSPPLHF.

Remarks on this clonotype: A much larger clone lies a single base off, so this may be a read error. The CDR3 does not end in the conserved phenylalanine or tryptophan, so this is likely a read error. The CDR3 DNA sequence: TGTGCCAGCAGCGTCGTGAACTATGGCTACACCTTG. Translation gives CASSVVNYGYTL. This sequence joins TRBV9 and TRBJ1-2; D call uncertain. Germline CDR1 is SGDLS and CDR2 is YYNGEE. The V end lost 2 bases, the J end lost 2 bases, and 4 bases lay between the germline ends. The CDR3 has 12 amino acids.

This clonotype was seen repeatedly, ten times or more. This chain links TRBV12-3 or TRBV12-4 with TRBJ1-4; 7 nucleotides match TRBD1. The junction had 15 bases not matched to a gene; V was cut back by 6 bases and J by 11 bases. The CDR3 contains 15 residues. CDR3 region: CASSRRQGGERKLFF. In DNA form, the CDR3 reads TGTGCCAGCAGCAGACGACAGGGCGGGGAGCGGAAACTGTTTTTT.